The sequence of this T cell receptor (beta chain) was determined in a study of T-cell memory formation after mild COVID-19. Points from the study as a whole: Nothing confirmed that second-wave clones peaking on day 37 were specific for SARS-CoV-2. CD4+ contracting clones were found mainly in CM and EM, and CD8+ ones in EMRA.

This CDR3 has 14 amino acids. The germline V gene encodes CDR1 SGHVS and CDR2 FQNEAQ. V was clipped by 1 base and J by 8 bases, with 12 bases between them. This clonotype was observed many times. Its specificity is not known. TCRdb independently ran MiXCR on the 5' RACE reads; one entry per CDR3 protein. Among some 130,000 distinct CDR3 sequences listed, about a sixth were seen once. The sample taken for sequencing was PBMCs or a T cell subset sorted from them (not recorded which). This sequence joins TRBV7-8 and TRBJ2-1; D unresolved. The origin of this receptor is an adult woman who had mild COVID-19 (a few samples of this study predate the infection). Cell type and time point are not known. In DNA form, the CDR3 reads TGTGCCAGCAGCTTAGTCGATAGGGCGCATGAGCAGTTCTTC. This encodes CASSLVDRAHEQFF.